The 13 T cell receptor beta chains below were found in one sample sequenced in a study of T-cell reconstitution after alpha-beta-depleted transplantation in children. Unique molecular identifiers tagged the TCRbeta library. TCRdb passed the PCR reads through MiXCR, listing each CDR3 protein once. The data hold about 830,000 distinct CDR3 sequences, with roughly 15% observed a single time. The source was PBMCs, mostly from graft donor cells, collected 360 days after TCRalphabeta/CD19-depleted stem cell transplant. The receptor source for this set is a male patient between 10 and 17 years old who had a stem cell transplant for acute lymphoblastic leukemia, so the T cells may come from the graft donor.

The chain combines TRBV7-3 with TRBJ2-1, with TRBD2 matching 11 bases. The junction had 12 bases not matched to a gene; V was cut back by 6 bases and J by 8 bases. This CDR3 spans 16 amino acids. Germline CDR1 SGHTA, CDR2 FQGTGA. The CDR3 DNA is TGTGCCAGCAGGGCTAGCGGGAGGACCCGCCCATATGAGCAGTTCTTC. It encodes CASRASGRTRPYEQFF.

Many counts were recorded for this clonotype. The chain couples TRBV11-2 to TRBJ2-2; D is ambiguous. CDR1 SGHAT and CDR2 FQNNGV come from the germline V gene. Trimming left V 4 bases short and J 6 bases short, with 3 bases between. The CDR3 has 11 amino acids. The CDR3 sequence: CASSWAGELFF. CDR3 sequence (DNA): TGTGCCAGCAGCTGGGCCGGGGAGCTGTTTTTT.

This clonotype showed up just a few times. The genes are TRBV7-3 and TRBJ2-7; no clear D gene. Germline V CDR1 and CDR2: SGHTA, FQGTGA. CDR3 length: 14 residues. Trimming removed 5 bases from V and 5 bases from J, with 16 bases in between. The CDR3 sequence: CASSLGVGYDEQYF. Written as DNA, the CDR3 is TGTGCCAGCAGCCTCGGAGTGGGCTACGACGAGCAGTACTTC.

There are many counts of this clonotype. The chain combines TRBV29-1 with TRBJ2-3; 8 positions agree with TRBD2. The germline V gene has CDR1 SQVTM and CDR2 ANQGSEA. This CDR3 contains 14 residues. The V and J ends lost 3 bases and 1 base, in that order; junction bases with no gene match: 3. The DNA of the CDR3 is TGCAGCGTTGAGCGGGAGGTTCGCACAGATACGCAGTATTTT. This translates into CSVEREVRTDTQYF.

J is TRBJ2-1 and V is TRBV6-1; D not certain. CDR1 MNHNS and CDR2 SASEGT come from the germline V gene. The CDR3 is made up of 13 amino acids. Trimming left V 2 bases short and J 9 bases short, with 11 bases between. The CDR3, as DNA: TGTGCCAGCAGTGAACGGAGTCTGAGTGAGCAGTTCTTC. Amino acid sequence: CASSERSLSEQFF.

This rearrangement joins TRBV23-1 to TRBJ2-4; D is ambiguous. TRBV23-1 is an ORF; its function is uncertain. V was clipped by 9 bases and J by 2 bases, with 17 bases between them. The CDR3 spans 15 residues. CDR3 region: CARHGQVVPKNIQYF. CDR3 sequence (DNA): TGCGCCAGACATGGCCAGGTGGTTCCCAAAAACATTCAGTACTTC.

This clonotype was counted many times. V and J are TRBV5-1 and TRBJ2-6; no reliable D call. The V gene lost 5 bases and the J gene lost 1 base, with 25 bases spanning the gap. Germline CDR1 reads SGHRS; CDR2 reads YFSETQ. This CDR3 has 20 amino acids. CDR3: CASSLKRWQPTFSGANVLTF. The DNA of the CDR3 is TGCGCCAGCAGTTTGAAGAGGTGGCAGCCTACTTTTTCTGGGGCCAACGTCCTGACTTTC. Supplemented by reference TRBV5-1 and TRBJ2-6, the full variable domain reads KAGVTQTPRYLIKTRGQQVTLSCSPISGHRSVSWYQQTPGQGLQFLFEYFSETQRNKGNFPGRFSGRQFSNSRSEMNVSTLELGDSALYLCASSLKRWQPTFSGANVLTFGAGSRLTVL.

This clonotype was found a few times. The rearrangement joins TRBV27 to TRBJ2-7; 7 bases align to TRBD2. CDR1 and CDR2 (germline): MNHEY, SMNVEV (reference sequence). This CDR3 is built from 18 residues. Trimming removed 1 base from V and 3 bases from J; junction bases left unmatched: 15. The CDR3 region has the DNA TGTGCCAGCAGTTTATTCTCCAGCGGGATTACCCGTTTCTACGAGCAGTACTTC. Amino acid sequence: CASSLFSSGITRFYEQYF.

The rearrangement links TRBV12-3 or TRBV12-4 to TRBJ2-1, with 13 bases aligning to TRBD2. Trimming took 5 bases from V and 7 from J; bases not matched to a gene: 11. CDR3 size: 17 residues. CDR3 nucleotides: TGTGCCAGCAGTCTCCCCCAACTAGCGGGAGGGCCTAATGAGCAGTTCTTC. Its translation is CASSLPQLAGGPNEQFF.

The chain combines TRBV7-9 with TRBJ2-2, with D hard to call. The CDR3 runs to 17 residues. The V gene lost 2 bases and the J gene lost 3 bases, with 16 bases spanning the gap. The germline V gene encodes CDR1 SEHNR and CDR2 FQNEAQ (reference sequence). The CDR3 loop reads CASSLSSRISDTGELFF. In DNA, the CDR3 is TGTGCCAGCAGCTTAAGTTCACGGATTTCTGACACCGGGGAGCTGTTTTTT.

A few counts support this clonotype. The J gene is TRBJ2-1, the V gene TRBV9, with TRBD2 matching 8 bases. V lost 3 bases and J lost 5; bases outside the gene matches: 10. The CDR3 sequence is 16 residues long. Germline V gene data show CDR1 as SGDLS and CDR2 as YYNGEE. For the CDR3, the DNA is TGTGCCAGCAGCGCTCCCCGCGGGGGGCCGGACAATGAGCAGTTCTTC. Translating it yields CASSAPRGGPDNEQFF. The full variable domain, completed using reference TRBV9 and TRBJ2-1, is DSGVTQTPKHLITATGQRVTLRCSPRSGDLSVYWYQQSLDQGLQFLIQYYNGEERAKGNILERFSAQQFPDLHSELNLSSLELGDSALYFCASSAPRGGPDNEQFFGPGTRLTVL.

The DNA for the CDR3 is TGTGTGGCCGGGGGCTCTGGACCCGGGGAGCTGTTTTTT. Translated: CVAGGSGPGELFF. The J gene is TRBJ2-2, the V gene TRBV30; D possibly uses TRBD1 or TRBD2 (6 bases each). CDR3 length: 13 residues. Germline V gives CDR1 GTSNPN, CDR2 SVGIG (reference sequence).

The chain links TRBV7-9 to TRBJ1-2; D is unresolved. CDR1 SEHNR and CDR2 FQNEAQ come from the germline V gene (reference sequence). The V end lost 6 bases, the J end lost 6 bases, and 20 bases lay between the germline ends. CDR3 length: 15 residues. The CDR3 bases are TGTGCCAGCAGTTATACGGTTCCGCTACCCCATGGCTACACCTTC. Translated: CASSYTVPLPHGYTF.